This T cell receptor beta chain was identified during a study of blood T cell repertoires in COVID-19 (dated by TCRdb to about 2020). For context, the study as a whole: Samples from collaborators originated in the United States, Italy and Spain and spanned both the acute and convalescent phases of COVID-19. The prospective study material was composed of cDNA or gDNA derived from T cells, B-cell-depleted T cells, or PBMCs. The dataset comprised deeply sampled blood TCRbeta repertoires from subjects exposed to, actively infected with, or recovered from COVID-19. The repertoires were released in a freely available public database intended as a resource for research on the immune response to SARS-CoV-2. Samples came from the ongoing ImmuneRACE study (first 160 participants) plus 1,254 subjects from 6 global collaborators. Nearly every sample came with metadata listing a de-identified subject ID, COVID-19 status, age in years and sex. Where available, HLA class I and class II types were taken from metadata supplied by the sample provider and were not determined by assay-based typing. Here is what the overall study found, with its caveats: Clinical and demographic metadata were provided uncurated, with the amount varying by source and participant.

TCRbeta CDR3 regions were amplified from genomic DNA by means of the immunoSEQ Assay, a bias-controlled multiplex PCR. In the paper's pipeline: The number of nucleated cells in each sample was estimated from the amplification of reference gene primers within the assay. Sequence reads were collapsed and filtered to measure the absolute abundance of every unique TCRbeta CDR3 rearrangement. For each sample, productive Simpson clonality was calculated by taking the square root of Simpson's diversity index across productive rearrangements. TCRdb re-hosts the immuneACCESS table, in-frame sequences only. Its copies lack some clones; in the studies checked, an unresolved V gene accounts for under half of them, and the cause for the rest is not known. The D gene and trimming were derived from the DNA, and the V and J assignments and clone size from that table. This sample is represented by 250,000 to 350,000 clones; 70% to 90% of them were singletons. The top ten hold under 15% of the sample.

Reading the germline V gene gives CDR1 SGDLS and CDR2 YYNGEE. V drops 6 bases and J drops 0 bases, leaving 9 bases in between. Counted from cysteine to phenylalanine, this CDR3 has 14 amino acids. CDR3 DNA only is kept here, 42 bases in frame from base 1. The collaborating institutions used their own protocols to collect whole blood in K2EDTA tubes. For TCRbeta analysis, collaborators shipped samples in one of three forms: frozen whole blood, isolated PBMCs, or DNA extracted from either of those sample types. About this clone itself: Its antigen specificity is not known. No base-level quality is on record; no much larger clone is a single base apart.

Specimen: peripheral blood. This sequence originates from a woman aged 60 to 75 with acute or convalescent COVID-19. The chain is assembled from TRBV9 and TRBJ2-2, with TRBD2 tentatively as D gene (6 bases match). CDR3 reads: CASKEGANTGELFF. The sequenced DNA is TGTGCCAGCAAGGAGGGCGCGAACACCGGGGAGCTGTTTTTT. With the portions outside the CDR3 filled from the reference TRBV9 and TRBJ2-2 genes, the complete variable region becomes DSGVTQTPKHLITATGQRVTLRCSPRSGDLSVYWYQQSLDQGLQFLIQYYNGEERAKGNILERFSAQQFPDLHSELNLSSLELGDSALYFCASKEGANTGELFFGEGSRLTVL.